Listed below are T cell receptor beta chains from one sample, sequenced in a study of beta chain features in type 1 diabetes. Assay used: immunoSEQ multiplex PCR; TCRdb lists only in-frame clones, some missing. The table records hundreds of thousands of clones, 10% to 15% of them present only once. Material for sequencing was naive CD4+ T cells from blood. The receptors originated from a man younger than 35 in good health. CDR3s include the opening cysteine and the closing phenylalanine or tryptophan. The D gene is left open where the match is weak. Expanded clones are given a class, and other clones once, few, many or no size at all.

j_call | d_call | clone_size | v_call | cdr3_nt | cdr3_aa
TRBJ2-5 | NA | few | TRBV14 | TGTGCCAGCAGCCCGGCGTGGGAGATCCAAGAGACCCAGTACTTC | CASSPAWEIQETQYF
TRBJ1-6 | NA | NA | TRBV7-8 | TGTGCCAGCAGCTTAGATAGGGGTACCTATAATTCACCCCTCCACTTT | CASSLDRGTYNSPLHF
TRBJ1-5 | NA | NA | TRBV30 | TGTGCCTGGAGTGCGAGCAATCAGCCCCAGCATTTT | CAWSASNQPQHF
TRBJ2-7 | NA | NA | TRBV21-1 | TGTGCCAGCAGCAAAGATTCGGACAAAATAAAATACGAGCAGTACTTC | CASSKDSDKIKYEQYF
TRBJ2-7 | TRBD2 | NA | TRBV11-1 | TGTGCCAGCAGCTTAGGTGGACTAGCGGACCGCTCCTACGAGCAGTACTTC | CASSLGGLADRSYEQYF
TRBJ1-1 | NA | NA | TRBV11-2 | TGTGCCAGCAGCTTAGTCATAGGGGGCACTGAAGCTTTCTTT | CASSLVIGGTEAFF
TRBJ1-1 | TRBD1 | NA | TRBV6-6 | TGTGCCAGCAGTTACTCGAGACAGGGACGGGGCATTGAAGCTTTCTTT | CASSYSRQGRGIEAFF
TRBJ2-7 | NA | NA | TRBV30 | TGTGCCTGGAGCTCTCCGGGGTCTCGGGACGAGCAGTACTTC | CAWSSPGSRDEQYF
TRBJ2-7 | NA | few | TRBV9 | TGTGCCAGCAGCGCACCACAGGGCTGGGACTACGAGCAGTACTTC | CASSAPQGWDYEQYF
TRBJ2-2 | NA | NA | TRBV5-1 | TGCGCCAGCAGCTTCGACGGAGGATCCACCGGGGAGCTGTTTTTT | CASSFDGGSTGELFF
TRBJ2-7 | NA | few | TRBV18 | TGTGCCAGCTCACCGGTGGCAGGGGAGACCTACGAGCAGTACTTC | CASSPVAGETYEQYF
TRBJ2-1 | TRBD2 | NA | TRBV5-1 | TGCGCCAGCAGCCTGAGGCGGGAGGGCCTCACCTACAATGAGCAGTTCTTC | CASSLRREGLTYNEQFF
TRBJ1-1 | TRBD1 | few | TRBV18 | TGTGCCAGCTCCCCTAGACAGGGGCCGCAGCAAGAAGCTTTCTTT | CASSPRQGPQQEAFF
TRBJ1-6 | NA | few | TRBV14 | TGTGCCAGCAGCCAAGACCTACAGGGTTCACCCCTCCACTTT | CASSQDLQGSPLHF
TRBJ1-1 | NA | few | TRBV6-5 | TGTGCCAGCAGTTACTCGAGTCGCTGGACAGAAGCTTTCTTT | CASSYSSRWTEAFF
TRBJ2-7 | TRBD1 | NA | TRBV6-4 | TGTGCCAGCAGTGACAAGGGGGAGACAGGGAAGTTGGGGTTCGACGAGCAGTACTTC | CASSDKGETGKLGFDEQYF
TRBJ2-1 | NA | few | TRBV5-1 | TGCGCCAGCAGCTTGGCCAGGGCTCCAGGCGAGCAGTTCTTC | CASSLARAPGEQFF
TRBJ2-3 | TRBD2 | NA | TRBV4-3 | TGCGCCAGCAGCCCCCAAAGACTAGCGGGCACAGATACGCAGTATTTT | CASSPQRLAGTDTQYF
TRBJ1-2 | TRBD1 | few | TRBV7-2 | TGTGCCAGCAGCCCGGACAGGAACTATGGCTACACCTTC | CASSPDRNYGYTF
TRBJ1-1 | NA | NA | TRBV19 | TGTGCCAGTACGACCGGGACATCTCTTAGCTCTGAAGCTTTCTTT | CASTTGTSLSSEAFF
TRBJ2-3 | TRBD2 | NA | TRBV2 | TGTGCCAGCAGTGAAACTAGCGGGATTAGCACAGATACGCAGTATTTT | CASSETSGISTDTQYF
TRBJ1-5 | TRBD1 | few | TRBV7-9 | TGTGCCAGCAGCTCGGGACAGGGGCACTTTAGCAATCAGCCCCAGCATTTT | CASSSGQGHFSNQPQHF
TRBJ2-5 | TRBD2 | NA | TRBV9 | TGTGCCAGCGGGGGGGAGGGAGAGACCCAGTACTTC | CASGGEGETQYF
TRBJ2-5 | TRBD1 | few | TRBV29-1 | TGCAGCGTTGAAGAGGGACAGGGTGGGACCCAGTACTTC | CSVEEGQGGTQYF
TRBJ2-2 | NA | few | TRBV4-2 | TGTGCCAGCAGCCAAGATCAGTCTCGGGGGAACACCGGGGAGCTGTTTTTT | CASSQDQSRGNTGELFF
TRBJ1-5 | NA | NA | TRBV30 | TGTGCCTGGAGTACCCCCCGAGACATCAATCAGCCCCAGCATTTT | CAWSTPRDINQPQHF
TRBJ2-1 | TRBD1 | few | TRBV5-8 | TGTGCCAGCAGCCCAGTGACAGGGGGCGCGACGAATGAGCAGTTCTTC | CASSPVTGGATNEQFF
TRBJ1-1 | NA | once | TRBV19 | TGTGCCAGTAGGGAACAGGGAAGGCAGACTGAAGCTTTCTTT | CASREQGRQTEAFF